This is a list of T cell receptor beta chains from one sample in a study of shared clonotypes between healthy human individuals. Assay used: immunoSEQ multiplex PCR; TCRdb lists only in-frame clones, some missing. The sample shows some 2.4 million clones, roughly 93% of them seen only once. The sequenced sample consisted of naive CD4+ T cells from PBMCs. All receptors derive from a man aged 18 to 30 in good health. Some clones in this sample may be carry-over from other donors' samples. Both conserved end residues are part of each CDR3. D genes are given only for firm matches. A row's size may be missing; if present it is once, few, many or a size class.

clone size: -
D gene: TRBD1
V gene: TRBV5-1
J gene: TRBJ2-7
CDR3 length: 15
CDR3 DNA: TGCGCCAGCAGCCCCGGACAGGGAAGTAAGTACGAGCAGTACTTC
CDR3 protein: CASSPGQGSKYEQYF

clone size: once
D gene: -
V gene: TRBV20-1
J gene: TRBJ2-3
CDR3 length: 11
CDR3 DNA: TGCAGTGCCTGGGGCACAGATACGCAGTATTTT
CDR3 protein: CSAWGTDTQYF

clone size: -
D gene: -
V gene: TRBV6-5
J gene: TRBJ1-2
CDR3 length: 13
CDR3 DNA: TGTGCCAGCAGTCCCGGCCACTCAAGTGGCTACACCTTC
CDR3 protein: CASSPGHSSGYTF

clone size: -
D gene: TRBD2
V gene: TRBV7-3
J gene: TRBJ2-1
CDR3 length: 17
CDR3 DNA: TGTGCCAGCAGCTTAGGATCACTAGCGGGGACCTACAATGAGCAGTTCTTC
CDR3 protein: CASSLGSLAGTYNEQFF

clone size: -
D gene: TRBD1
V gene: TRBV4-2
J gene: TRBJ1-1
CDR3 length: 14
CDR3 DNA: TGTGCCAGCAGCAGGGACAGGCAGAACACTGAAGCTTTCTTT
CDR3 protein: CASSRDRQNTEAFF

clone size: -
D gene: -
V gene: TRBV6-1
J gene: TRBJ2-2
CDR3 length: 14
CDR3 DNA: TGTGCCAGCAGTGTTTACAGGGTCGCCGGGGAGCTGTTTTTT
CDR3 protein: CASSVYRVAGELFF

clone size: -
D gene: -
V gene: TRBV9
J gene: TRBJ2-3
CDR3 length: 15
CDR3 DNA: TGTGCCAGCAGCTCCTCCCCCCGGGGGCCAGATACGCAGTATTTT
CDR3 protein: CASSSSPRGPDTQYF

clone size: -
D gene: TRBD1
V gene: TRBV5-1
J gene: TRBJ2-3
CDR3 length: 15
CDR3 DNA: TGCGCCAGCAGCAAAGACAGGGTGGTCTCAGATACGCAGTATTTT
CDR3 protein: CASSKDRVVSDTQYF

clone size: -
D gene: TRBD2
V gene: TRBV5-1
J gene: TRBJ2-1
CDR3 length: 15
CDR3 DNA: TGCGCCAGCAGCTCCACGACTAGCGGGATCGGTGAGCAGTTCTTC
CDR3 protein: CASSSTTSGIGEQFF

clone size: -
D gene: TRBD2
V gene: TRBV10-3
J gene: TRBJ2-3
CDR3 length: 15
CDR3 DNA: TGTGCCATCAGCAGACTAGCGGGCCGCACAGATACGCAGTATTTT
CDR3 protein: CAISRLAGRTDTQYF

clone size: -
D gene: -
V gene: TRBV10-3
J gene: TRBJ2-2
CDR3 length: 16
CDR3 DNA: TGTGCCATCAGTGAGTCAATAGGGGGAAACACCGGGGAGCTGTTTTTT
CDR3 protein: CAISESIGGNTGELFF

clone size: -
D gene: -
V gene: TRBV9
J gene: TRBJ2-5
CDR3 length: 14
CDR3 DNA: TGTGCCAGCAGCGTAGATTCGTACCAAGAGACCCAGTACTTC
CDR3 protein: CASSVDSYQETQYF

clone size: -
D gene: TRBD2
V gene: TRBV4-1
J gene: TRBJ2-7
CDR3 length: 17
CDR3 DNA: TGCGCCAGCAGCCGGGGACTAGCGGGGGGCCTCTTAGCCGAGCAGTACTTC
CDR3 protein: CASSRGLAGGLLAEQYF

clone size: -
D gene: -
V gene: TRBV5-6
J gene: TRBJ2-5
CDR3 length: 14
CDR3 DNA: TGTGCCAGCAGCTTGCAGAGTGGGAAAGAGACCCAGTACTTC
CDR3 protein: CASSLQSGKETQYF

clone size: -
D gene: TRBD2
V gene: TRBV29-1
J gene: TRBJ2-7
CDR3 length: 14
CDR3 DNA: TGCAGCGGATCTAGCGGGACCTTGGGGGGTGAGCAGTACTTC
CDR3 protein: CSGSSGTLGGEQYF

clone size: -
D gene: -
V gene: TRBV5-1
J gene: TRBJ1-6
CDR3 length: 20
CDR3 DNA: TGCGCCAGCAGCCCTGAGGAGGGGGACCCCCGGACCCGCCATAATTCACCCCTCCACTTT
CDR3 protein: CASSPEEGDPRTRHNSPLHF

clone size: few
D gene: -
V gene: TRBV9
J gene: TRBJ1-1
CDR3 length: 13
CDR3 DNA: TGTGCCAGCAGCGCGCAGGGGTGGACTGAAGCTTTCTTT
CDR3 protein: CASSAQGWTEAFF

clone size: -
D gene: TRBD2
V gene: TRBV2
J gene: TRBJ2-3
CDR3 length: 15
CDR3 DNA: TGTGCCAGCGGGATAGCGGGAGCCGGCACAGATACGCAGTATTTT
CDR3 protein: CASGIAGAGTDTQYF

clone size: -
D gene: TRBD1
V gene: TRBV28
J gene: TRBJ2-3
CDR3 length: 16
CDR3 DNA: TGTGCCAGCAGCTGGACCGGACAGGGGCGCACAGATACGCAGTATTTT
CDR3 protein: CASSWTGQGRTDTQYF

clone size: -
D gene: -
V gene: TRBV5-4
J gene: TRBJ2-4
CDR3 length: 15
CDR3 DNA: TGTGCCAGCAGCTTGAGGGGGGGCACCAAAAACATTCAGTACTTC
CDR3 protein: CASSLRGGTKNIQYF

clone size: -
D gene: TRBD1
V gene: TRBV5-1
J gene: TRBJ2-5
CDR3 length: 15
CDR3 DNA: TGCGCCAGCAGCGCCGGGACAGGGAAGCAAGAGACCCAGTACTTC
CDR3 protein: CASSAGTGKQETQYF

clone size: -
D gene: TRBD1
V gene: TRBV7-6
J gene: TRBJ2-5
CDR3 length: 19
CDR3 DNA: TGTGCCAGCAGCTTACCAATGATGGCTGTAGGGACAGGGATGAAGACCCAGTACTTC
CDR3 protein: CASSLPMMAVGTGMKTQYF

clone size: -
D gene: TRBD1
V gene: TRBV28
J gene: TRBJ1-2
CDR3 length: 14
CDR3 DNA: TGTGCCAGCGGCCCCGGGACAGGGGGTAGTGGCTACACCTTC
CDR3 protein: CASGPGTGGSGYTF

clone size: -
D gene: -
V gene: TRBV4-1
J gene: TRBJ1-2
CDR3 length: 16
CDR3 DNA: TGCGCCAGCAGCCAAAGCCAACGGGAATATAACTATGGCTACACCTTC
CDR3 protein: CASSQSQREYNYGYTF

clone size: -
D gene: TRBD1
V gene: TRBV28
J gene: TRBJ1-4
CDR3 length: 15
CDR3 DNA: TGTGCCACCGTCACAGGGGGAGCAACTAATGAAAAACTGTTTTTT
CDR3 protein: CATVTGGATNEKLFF

clone size: -
D gene: TRBD2
V gene: TRBV18
J gene: TRBJ2-3
CDR3 length: 15
CDR3 DNA: TGTGCCAGCTCGCTAGCGGGAGGGAGCACAGATACGCAGTATTTT
CDR3 protein: CASSLAGGSTDTQYF

clone size: once
D gene: -
V gene: TRBV30
J gene: TRBJ2-7
CDR3 length: 12
CDR3 DNA: TGTGCCTGGAGTGCCCTTAGGGCCGAGCAGTACTTC
CDR3 protein: CAWSALRAEQYF

clone size: -
D gene: -
V gene: TRBV7-2
J gene: TRBJ1-2
CDR3 length: 17
CDR3 DNA: TGTGCCAGCAGCTTCCACACAATTCGGACAGCTAACTATGGCTACACCTTC
CDR3 protein: CASSFHTIRTANYGYTF

clone size: -
D gene: -
V gene: TRBV6-6
J gene: TRBJ2-1
CDR3 length: 15
CDR3 DNA: TGTGCCAGCAGTCCACAGGCGAGCTCCTACAATGAGCAGTTCTTC
CDR3 protein: CASSPQASSYNEQFF

clone size: -
D gene: TRBD2
V gene: TRBV29-1
J gene: TRBJ2-2
CDR3 length: 16
CDR3 DNA: TGCAGCGTTAGACGTGTAGCGGGAGTAGATCCCGGGGAGCTGTTTTTT
CDR3 protein: CSVRRVAGVDPGELFF

clone size: -
D gene: TRBD1
V gene: TRBV5-8
J gene: TRBJ1-2
CDR3 length: 15
CDR3 DNA: TGTGCCAGCAGCCTAAGACAGGGGAGGGATTATGGCTACACCTTC
CDR3 protein: CASSLRQGRDYGYTF

clone size: -
D gene: TRBD2
V gene: TRBV29-1
J gene: TRBJ2-7
CDR3 length: 14
CDR3 DNA: TGCAGCGTTGCATGGACTAGCGGGACCTACGAGCAGTACTTC
CDR3 protein: CSVAWTSGTYEQYF

clone size: -
D gene: TRBD2
V gene: TRBV28
J gene: TRBJ2-3
CDR3 length: 17
CDR3 DNA: TGTGCCAGCAGCTCTGTGAGCGGGAGGGGGGACACAGATACGCAGTATTTT
CDR3 protein: CASSSVSGRGDTDTQYF

clone size: -
D gene: -
V gene: TRBV19
J gene: TRBJ1-2
CDR3 length: 16
CDR3 DNA: TGTGCCAGTAGTATAGAGGTTACGGGCTTTGGCAATGGCTACACCTTC
CDR3 protein: CASSIEVTGFGNGYTF

clone size: -
D gene: TRBD2
V gene: TRBV10-2
J gene: TRBJ2-3
CDR3 length: 24
CDR3 DNA: TGCGCCAGCAGTGAGAGTTTTGGTTACAGGGGGCCTGGACTAGCGGGGCGACGCACAGATACGCAGTATTTT
CDR3 protein: CASSESFGYRGPGLAGRRTDTQYF

clone size: -
D gene: -
V gene: TRBV25-1
J gene: TRBJ1-3
CDR3 length: 17
CDR3 DNA: TGTGCCAGCAGTGAGACGGCTTTGGGGACCTCTGGAAACACCATATATTTT
CDR3 protein: CASSETALGTSGNTIYF

clone size: -
D gene: -
V gene: TRBV11-1
J gene: TRBJ2-1
CDR3 length: 15
CDR3 DNA: TGTGCCAGCAGCCAGGAGAGTCTCTCCTACAATGAGCAGTTCTTC
CDR3 protein: CASSQESLSYNEQFF

clone size: -
D gene: -
V gene: TRBV28
J gene: TRBJ1-1
CDR3 length: 15
CDR3 DNA: TGTGCCAGCAGTTACCCCAGCGGAGAGAACACTGAAGCTTTCTTT
CDR3 protein: CASSYPSGENTEAFF

clone size: -
D gene: -
V gene: TRBV7-2
J gene: TRBJ2-1
CDR3 length: 14
CDR3 DNA: TGTGCCAGCAGCTTATATCGGTCCGGGGGTGAGCAGTTCTTC
CDR3 protein: CASSLYRSGGEQFF